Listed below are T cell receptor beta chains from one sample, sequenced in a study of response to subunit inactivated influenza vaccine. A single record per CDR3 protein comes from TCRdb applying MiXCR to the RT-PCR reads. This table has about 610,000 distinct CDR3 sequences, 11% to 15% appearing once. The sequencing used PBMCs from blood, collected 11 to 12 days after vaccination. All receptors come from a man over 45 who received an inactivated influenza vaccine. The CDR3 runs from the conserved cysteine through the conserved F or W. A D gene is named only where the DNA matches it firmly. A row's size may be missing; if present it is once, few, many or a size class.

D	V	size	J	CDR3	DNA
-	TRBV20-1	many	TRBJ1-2	CTAGSPKGFYGYTF	TGCACCGCGGGTAGTCCCAAGGGTTTCTATGGCTACACCTTC
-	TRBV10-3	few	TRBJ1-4	CAISEVVQEKLFF	TGTGCCATCAGTGAAGTAGTTCAGGAAAAACTGTTTTTT
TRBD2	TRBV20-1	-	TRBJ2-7	CSARDGQREGSYEQYF	TGCAGTGCTAGAGATGGCCAGCGGGAGGGCTCCTACGAGCAGTACTTC
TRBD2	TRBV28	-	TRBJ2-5	CASRASGIRYQETQYF	TGTGCCAGCAGGGCTAGCGGGATACGGTACCAAGAGACCCAGTACTTC
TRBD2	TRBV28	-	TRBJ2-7	CASSPRSFSGRANEQYF	TGTGCCAGCAGTCCCCGAAGTTTTAGCGGGAGGGCCAACGAGCAGTACTTC
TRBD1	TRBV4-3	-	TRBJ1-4	CASSQGLRGHEKLFF	TGCGCCAGCAGCCAAGGACTCAGGGGGCATGAAAAACTGTTTTTT
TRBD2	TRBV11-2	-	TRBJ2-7	CASSSPRGRVFYEQYF	TGTGCCAGCAGCTCCCCACGCGGGAGGGTTTTCTACGAGCAGTACTTC
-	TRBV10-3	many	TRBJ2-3	CAISARPSTDTQYF	TGTGCCATCAGTGCACGGCCGAGCACAGATACGCAGTATTTT
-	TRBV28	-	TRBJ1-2	CASRRTAGYTF	TGTGCCAGCAGGAGGACAGCTGGCTACACCTTC
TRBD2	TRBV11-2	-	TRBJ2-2	CASSLPSGDNTGELFF	TGTGCCAGCAGCCTCCCTAGCGGGGACAACACCGGGGAGCTGTTTTTT
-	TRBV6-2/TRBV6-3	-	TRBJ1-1	CASSKTRGGTEAFF	TGTGCCAGCAGTAAGACACGGGGGGGCACTGAAGCTTTCTTT
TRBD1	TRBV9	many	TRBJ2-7	CASSPGTGEYEQYF	TGTGCCAGCAGCCCCGGGACAGGGGAGTACGAGCAGTACTTC
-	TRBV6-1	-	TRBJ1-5	CASSLMWDSNQPQHF	TGTGCCAGCAGTCTAATGTGGGATAGCAATCAGCCCCAGCATTTT
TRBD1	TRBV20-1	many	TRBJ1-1	CSARGTENTEAFF	TGCAGTGCTAGGGGGACAGAGAACACTGAAGCTTTCTTT
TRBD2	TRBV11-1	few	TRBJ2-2	CASSLVLSRLATTGELFF	TGTGCCAGCAGCTTAGTTTTAAGTCGACTAGCGACCACCGGGGAGCTGTTTTTT
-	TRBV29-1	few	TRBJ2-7	CSTRTDGTYEQYF	TGCAGCACCCGAACCGACGGAACCTACGAGCAGTACTTC
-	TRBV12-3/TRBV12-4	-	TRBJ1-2	CASSADFYGYTF	TGTGCCAGCAGTGCGGATTTTTATGGCTACACCTTC
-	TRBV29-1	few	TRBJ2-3	CSVGRGTDTQYF	TGCAGCGTTGGCCGGGGTACAGATACGCAGTATTTT
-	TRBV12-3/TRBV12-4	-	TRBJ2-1	CASSLAYSEGEQFF	TGTGCCAGCAGTTTAGCTTACAGTGAGGGGGAGCAGTTCTTC
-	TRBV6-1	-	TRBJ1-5	CASSGQGHRQPQHF	TGTGCCAGCAGTGGGCAGGGTCATAGGCAGCCCCAGCATTTT
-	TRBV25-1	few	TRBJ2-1	CASSADRSSYNEQFF	TGTGCCAGCAGTGCAGACAGGAGCTCCTACAATGAGCAGTTCTTC
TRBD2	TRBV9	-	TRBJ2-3	CASSAGTRSTDTQYF	TGTGCCAGCAGTGCCGGGACTAGGTCCACAGATACGCAGTATTTT
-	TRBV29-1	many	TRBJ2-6	CSVASGANVLTF	TGCAGCGTCGCCTCTGGGGCCAACGTCCTGACTTTC
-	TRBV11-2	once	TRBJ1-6	CASSLDRSAGDHRSSYNSPLHF	TGTGCCAGCAGCTTAGATCGGTCGGCAGGGGATCACCGGAGCTCCTATAATTCACCCCTCCACTTT
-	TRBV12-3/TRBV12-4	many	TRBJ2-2	CASSSGSSPGELFF	TGTGCCAGCAGTTCCGGGTCATCCCCAGGGGAGCTGTTTTTT
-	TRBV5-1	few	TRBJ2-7	CASSNVGDYEQYF	TGCGCCAGCAGCAATGTAGGGGACTACGAGCAGTACTTC
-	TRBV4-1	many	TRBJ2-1	CASSQLGLSYNEQFF	TGCGCCAGCAGCCAGCTGGGACTCTCCTACAATGAGCAGTTCTTC
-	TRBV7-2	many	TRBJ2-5	CASSLGFDF	TGTGCCAGCAGCTTAGGGTTCGACTTC
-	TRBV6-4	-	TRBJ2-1	CASSEYSNSYNEQFF	TGTGCCAGCAGTGAGTATTCAAACTCCTACAATGAGCAGTTCTTC
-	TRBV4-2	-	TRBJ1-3	CASSQEFGGGSGNTIYF	TGTGCCAGCAGCCAAGAATTTGGAGGGGGTTCTGGAAACACCATATATTTT
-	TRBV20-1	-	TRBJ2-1	CSARFSLRDTKYNEQFF	TGCAGTGCTAGATTCTCGCTCCGGGACACCAAATACAATGAGCAGTTCTTC
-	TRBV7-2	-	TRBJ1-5	CASSPSRGAGVQPQHF	TGTGCCAGCAGCCCATCGAGAGGGGCAGGAGTACAGCCCCAGCATTTT
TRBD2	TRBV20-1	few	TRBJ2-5	CSATGLAGVGETQYF	TGCAGTGCAACGGGACTAGCGGGGGTCGGAGAGACCCAGTACTTC
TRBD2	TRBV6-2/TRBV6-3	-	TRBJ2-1	CASSGGVKWNEQFF	TGTGCCAGCAGCGGGGGGGTCAAATGGAATGAGCAGTTCTTC
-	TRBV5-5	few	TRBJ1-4	CASSLLVGTPNEKLFF	TGTGCCAGCAGCCTCTTAGTCGGGACACCGAATGAAAAACTGTTTTTT
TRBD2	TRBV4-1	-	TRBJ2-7	CASRQRGGSYEQYF	TGCGCCAGCAGGCAGCGGGGGGGATCCTACGAGCAGTACTTC
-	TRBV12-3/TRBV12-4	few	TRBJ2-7	CASSRGDLRYEQYF	TGTGCCAGCAGTCGAGGGGATTTGAGGTACGAGCAGTACTTC
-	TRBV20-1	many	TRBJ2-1	CSALNQGSFDNEQFF	TGCAGTGCCCTAAACCAGGGAAGCTTTGACAATGAGCAGTTCTTC
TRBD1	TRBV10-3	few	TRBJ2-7	CAISRDRGPQYF	TGTGCCATCAGCCGGGACAGGGGACCTCAGTACTTC
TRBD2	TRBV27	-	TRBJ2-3	CASSSLAGGPADTQYF	TGTGCCAGCAGTTCACTAGCGGGAGGGCCGGCAGATACGCAGTATTTT
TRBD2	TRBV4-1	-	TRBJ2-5	CASSPDLAGGRETQYF	TGCGCCAGCAGCCCGGATCTAGCGGGAGGGCGGGAGACCCAGTACTTC
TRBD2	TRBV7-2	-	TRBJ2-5	CASSPQGLAETQYF	TGTGCCAGCAGCCCCCAAGGACTAGCGGAGACCCAGTACTTC
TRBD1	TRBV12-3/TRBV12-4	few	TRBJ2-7	CASSLFPDREDEQYF	TGTGCCAGCAGTTTATTTCCGGACAGGGAGGATGAGCAGTACTTC
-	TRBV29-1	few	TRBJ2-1	CSVGGRRNEQFF	TGCAGCGTTGGCGGAAGGCGGAATGAGCAGTTCTTC
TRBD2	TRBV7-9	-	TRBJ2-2	CASSWTSGRRTGELFF	TGTGCCAGCAGTTGGACTAGCGGGAGGCGGACCGGGGAGCTGTTTTTT
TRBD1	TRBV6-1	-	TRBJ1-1	CASSPPDRLSEAFF	TGTGCCAGCAGTCCCCCGGACAGGCTATCTGAAGCTTTCTTT
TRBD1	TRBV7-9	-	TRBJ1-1	CASTEPQGEAFF	TGTGCCAGTACTGAACCACAGGGGGAAGCTTTCTTT
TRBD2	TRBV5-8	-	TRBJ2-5	CASSSREGGETQYF	TGTGCCAGCAGCTCTAGGGAGGGAGGAGAGACCCAGTACTTC
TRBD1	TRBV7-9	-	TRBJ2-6	CASSFEQGRGANVLTF	TGTGCCAGCAGCTTCGAACAGGGGCGTGGGGCCAACGTCCTGACTTTC
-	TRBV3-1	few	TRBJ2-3	CASSQDVRDFDTQYF	TGTGCCAGCAGCCAAGATGTTCGTGACTTCGATACGCAGTATTTT
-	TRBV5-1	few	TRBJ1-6	CASSWGQDSPLHF	TGCGCCAGCAGCTGGGGGCAAGATTCACCCCTCCACTTT
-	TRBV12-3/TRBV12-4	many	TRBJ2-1	CASSPLNGVSYNEQFF	TGTGCCAGCAGTCCGTTGAATGGGGTCTCCTACAATGAGCAGTTCTTC
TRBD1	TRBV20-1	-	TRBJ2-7	CSARDGNRGSYEQYF	TGCAGTGCTAGAGACGGAAACAGGGGGTCCTACGAGCAGTACTTC
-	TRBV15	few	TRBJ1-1	CATSRDHLKAFF	TGTGCCACCAGCAGAGATCACCTTAAAGCTTTCTTT
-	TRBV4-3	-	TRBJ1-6	CASSQELTGTYAGSPLHF	TGCGCCAGCAGCCAAGAACTAACAGGGACCTATGCCGGGTCACCCCTCCACTTT
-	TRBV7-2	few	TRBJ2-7	CASSLSASPVPYEQYF	TGTGCCAGCAGCTTGTCCGCGAGTCCGGTTCCCTACGAGCAGTACTTC
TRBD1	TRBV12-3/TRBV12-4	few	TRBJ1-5	CASSLGQGTGSNQPQHF	TGTGCCAGCAGTTTAGGACAGGGCACCGGGAGCAATCAGCCCCAGCATTTT
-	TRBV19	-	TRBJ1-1	CASRPNLMNTEAFF	TGTGCCAGTAGACCGAACCTAATGAACACTGAAGCTTTCTTT
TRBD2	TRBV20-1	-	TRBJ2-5	CSARDALAGVGETQYF	TGCAGTGCTAGAGATGCACTAGCGGGAGTCGGAGAGACCCAGTACTTC